This TCR beta chain is from a study of CD8 T cells in Susac syndrome. Sequencing targeted TCR beta in blood CD8+ and CD4+ T cells. TEMRA cells were enriched by FACS, while CD8+ and CD4+ T cells were obtained through a negative isolation that was performed magnetically. Germline V gene data show CDR1 as MNHEY and CDR2 as SVGEGT. Trimming cost V 8 bases and J 9 bases; bases outside gene matches: 6. The CDR3 is made up of 12 amino acids. Random hexamers served to reverse transcribe about 0.45 to 1 ug RNA. The amplification used immunoSEQ multiplex PCR on TCR beta CDR3; it spanned 54 Vbeta and 13 Jbeta. TCRdb re-called the immunoSEQ multiplex PCR reads through MiXCR, storing one row per CDR3 protein. The sample comprises 330,000 or so distinct CDR3 sequences, roughly 90% of which are singletons, and under 0.2% rests with the top ten.

The sequence derives from a human donor with multiple sclerosis. The sequenced sample consisted of CD8+ T cells from PBMCs. The genes are TRBV6-2 or TRBV6-3 and TRBJ2-1; TRBD1 matches 8 bases. DNA for the CDR3: TGTGCCAGCCGACAGGGGCCGGGTGAGCAGTTCTTC. Translating it yields CASRQGPGEQFF.